This T cell receptor beta chain was recovered during a study of OX40 agonist ivuxolimab in advanced cancers. Study-level background: Ivuxolimab was an agonistic, fully human IgG2 monoclonal antibody directed against OX40 (CD134), a costimulatory receptor. The paper covers the monotherapy dose-escalation part of the phase I ivuxolimab trial, which included N ≈ 52 patients. The purpose of peripheral TCRbeta sequencing was to test whether ivuxolimab changed TCR sequence diversity and led to clonal T-cell expansion. Among the approximately 54 dose-escalation patients, 19 had hepatocellular carcinoma, roughly 15 melanoma, 9 renal cell carcinoma and 9 head and neck cancer. Intravenous ivuxolimab was administered to patients every 2 weeks at six dose levels: 0.01, 0.1, 0.3, 1.5, 3 and 10 mg/kg. Prior anti-PD-1, anti-PD-L1 or anti-CTLA-4 therapy was permitted, and approximately 41% of dose-escalation patients had received checkpoint inhibitors. The dose-escalation cohort was about 87% male with a mean age of about 65 years, ranging from roughly 23 to 80. Three dose-escalation patients achieved partial responses, one with hepatocellular carcinoma and two with cutaneous melanoma.

For sequencing of the TCRbeta CDR3 region, genomic DNA was extracted from the sorted cells. TCRbeta CDR3 regions were sequenced using the immunoSEQ Assay. TCRdb carries this immuneACCESS record with in-frame sequences only. Its versions omit some clonotypes, under half of them owing to an unresolved V gene in the studies checked, with the rest unexplained. This sample comprises some 78,000 clones, 88% of them detected only once. The top ten constitute around 0.5% of the sample. The trial excluded patients who had a history of autoimmune disease or were on systemic immunosuppression. Peripheral blood for TCR sequencing was collected from all dose cohorts at baseline, on cycle 4 day 1, and on cycle 7 day 1. The samples were drawn from a first-in-human, open-label, multicenter phase I dose-escalation trial of ivuxolimab. Adults with locally advanced or metastatic melanoma, renal cell, hepatocellular, or head and neck squamous cell carcinoma were enrolled in the trial. Before TCR sequencing, CD4+ T cells and CD8+ T cells from peripheral blood were sorted into separate populations.

Overall study results and their limits: Low levels of normalized T-cell clonal expansion were also shown by some nonresponding patients. At doses from 0.1 to 3.0 mg/kg, clonal expansion was seen in both CD4+ and CD8+ blood T cells between baseline and week 6. In the 0.1-3.0 mg/kg groups, partial responders had among the lowest normalized peripheral clonal expansion, particularly in CD8+ T cells. On average, CD8+ T cells showed more expanded clones than CD4+ T cells after ivuxolimab. Which antigens the clonally expanded peripheral T cells were specific for was not determined.

Note on this clone: Its antigen is unknown. No much larger clone exists at a distance of one base, and base qualities are not known.

The origin of this receptor is an adult with an advanced solid tumor such as melanoma, head and neck, liver or kidney cancer. The specimen comprised CD4+ or CD8+ T cells sorted from blood, sampled in a trial of the OX40 agonist ivuxolimab.

In nucleotides, the sequence is TGTGCCAGCAGCTTGGGCTTAGTTCAGGCCAACGTCCTGACTTTC. Translated, it gives CASSLGLVQANVLTF. The sequence is built from TRBV5-4 and TRBJ2-6; the D gene cannot be named for sure. From the cysteine through the phenylalanine, the CDR3 covers 15 amino acids. Only the CDR3 portion is preserved as DNA: 45 bases, with reading frame beginning at the first base. V loses 0 bases of germline sequence and J loses 6 bases, and the interval between the two ends is 10 bases. Looking up the germline V gene (reference sequence) yields CDR1 SGHNT and CDR2 YYREEE. The reference TRBV5-4 and TRBJ2-6 proteins fill in what lies around the CDR3, so the full variable domain reads ETGVTQSPTHLIKTRGQQVTLRCSSQSGHNTVSWYQQALGQGPQFIFQYYREEENGRGNFPPRFSGLQFPNYSSELNVNALELDDSALYLCASSLGLVQANVLTFGAGSRLTVL.